This T cell receptor beta chain originates from a study of shared clonotypes between healthy human individuals (dated by TCRdb to the early 2020s). Concerning the study at large: The cohort comprised a couple of women and a few men aged 18 to 49 years. For each donor, CD4 naive and CD4 memory were each run on three plates, CD8 naive on two plates, and CD8 memory on one plate. Blood TCR repertoires of roughly five healthy adults were deeply sequenced to estimate repertoire size and the extent of clonotype sharing between individuals. Libraries were prepared and TCR repertoires were sequenced by different laboratories using diverse techniques, in order to increase sequencing depth and limit assay-specific biases. Each donor's leukapheresis produced roughly between about 0.85 and 10 billion PBMCs.

About this clone itself: The antigen it binds to is not known. The input lacks base qualities; no much larger clone sits a single base away.

V is clipped by 0 bases and J by 10 bases, and the sequence between their germline boundaries is 12 bases long. The CDR3 goes from the cysteine to the phenylalanine over 13 residues. The CDR3 DNA has 39 bases and is translated from base 1. CDR1 MNHEY and CDR2 SVGAGI were looked up in the germline V gene. CD8 naive samples consisted of CD45RO-negative cells that were positively selected for CCR7, yielding a CD45RA+CCR7+ population without TemRA cells. The donors were healthy, HIV-negative adults with no recently reported acute infections or vaccinations. Every donor was a Caucasian adult living in Nashville, Tennessee, USA. Blood was obtained by leukapheresis, after which PBMCs were separated by Ficoll-Histopaque density gradient centrifugation and cryopreserved in liquid nitrogen vapor phase. Analytical flow cytometry was used to check the purity and quantity of every magnetically sorted T cell population. Each sorted fraction had its genomic DNA isolated and then quantified by UV absorbance on a Nanodrop 2000c.

Results the study describes overall, beyond this receptor: Larger estimated clonotype richness was generally found for naive subsets than for memory subsets. Sampling was restricted to blood, and TCR repertoires in tissues likely differ from the TCR repertoires found in blood. Pairwise subsampling led to the expectation that sequencing depth would affect the degree of clonotype sharing among donors. Sharing across a few donors was observed for roughly 5.4% of naive CD4, about 3.2% of naive CD8, 2% to 2.5% of memory CD4, and around 0.4% of memory CD8 clonotypes. The genetic and exposure-history diversity represented was limited by the small number of donors. Even with the large sequencing depth, rarefaction of the sorted-subset datasets indicated that sequencing was incomplete. Compared with non-shared clonotypes, clonotypes shared by all four sorted-subset donors had higher generation probabilities.

Using the deep immunoSEQ assay, TCR CDR3 regions were amplified from genomic DNA by multiplex PCR. Extracted genomic DNA from each cell subset was distributed evenly across all wells of several immunoSEQ 96-well plates, and each plate was treated as a replicate. For sorted subsets, around 200 ng genomic DNA, equal to tens of thousands of T cell genomes, was loaded into each replicate PCR. Purified libraries were quantified with a Qubit 3.0 fluorometer, sized on a Bioanalyzer 2100, and re-quantified with the KAPA Library Quantification kit. Every immunoSEQ 96-well plate was sequenced on a dedicated single-read 150-cycle Illumina NextSeq 550 flow cell. The study's processing was this. Because only junctional sequences without quality scores were contained in the immunoSEQ output, filtering matching that applied to full-length reads could not be performed. Sequences were annotated with PyIR, a Python wrapper for IgBLAST v1.9, and V/J genes and CDR3 were assigned using IMGT germline references. Reads with weak V/J assignments (E-value above 1e-6), missing CDR3, stop codons, out-of-frame junctions, or ambiguous translated residues were removed. V3J clonotypes were defined as sequences sharing the same inferred V gene, J gene, and CDR3 amino acid sequence. Percentage overlap between repertoires was computed as shared unique clonotypes divided by the size of the smaller repertoire. Repertoire richness was assessed with RTK rarefaction, the Chao1 estimator, and Recon v2.1 estimates of unobserved clonotypes. OLGA was used to compute generation probabilities for all TCRbeta clonotypes that the gDNA method yielded from a handful of donors. In its TCRdb copy, this immuneACCESS table keeps in-frame sequences only and misses some clones. Where compared with another copy, unresolved V genes explain less than half of these, and the others have no known cause. V, J and clone size are taken as reported in that table, and D and trimming were inferred from the DNA itself. The sample table contains some 2.1 million clones; only one count was recorded for roughly 95% of them. The ten most abundant clones make up 1.1% of the sample.

The sequenced sample consisted of naive CD8+ T cells sorted from blood. The cell subset or site label for this specimen denotes: CD45RA+CCR7+. The chain links TRBV6-5 with TRBJ1-1, with the D segment identity uncertain. This sequence originates from a man aged 18 to 29 in good health. For the CDR3, the sequence is CASSYSSLVGAFF. The nucleotide sequence is given as TGTGCCAGCAGTTACTCGAGCCTCGTGGGAGCTTTCTTT.